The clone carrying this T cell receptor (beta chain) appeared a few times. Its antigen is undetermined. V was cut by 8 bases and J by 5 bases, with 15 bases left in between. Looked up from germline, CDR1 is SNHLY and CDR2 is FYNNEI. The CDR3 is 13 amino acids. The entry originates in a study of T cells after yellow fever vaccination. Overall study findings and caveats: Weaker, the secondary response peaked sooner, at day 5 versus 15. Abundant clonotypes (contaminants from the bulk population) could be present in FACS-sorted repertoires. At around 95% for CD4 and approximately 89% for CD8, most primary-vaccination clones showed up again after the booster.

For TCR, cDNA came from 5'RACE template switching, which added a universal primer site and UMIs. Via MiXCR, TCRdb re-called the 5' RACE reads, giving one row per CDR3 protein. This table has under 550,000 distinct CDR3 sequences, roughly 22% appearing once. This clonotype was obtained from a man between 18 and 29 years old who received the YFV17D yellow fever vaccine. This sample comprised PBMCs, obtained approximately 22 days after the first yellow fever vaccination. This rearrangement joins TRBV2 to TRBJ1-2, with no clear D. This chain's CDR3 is CASRTAMEYGYTF. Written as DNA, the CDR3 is TGTGCCAGCCGGACGGCGATGGAGTATGGCTACACCTTC.